This T cell receptor beta chain was recovered during a study of Ad26.COV2.S vaccination and SARS-CoV-2 variants (dated by TCRdb to the early 2020s). Study-wide context: Donors in the vaccine arm were drawn from COV1001, a multicentre, randomized, double-blind, placebo-controlled phase I-IIa trial testing Ad26.COV2.S in healthy adults. Ad26.COV2.S was administered intramuscularly at 5 x 10^10 or 1 x 10^11 viral particles, either as a single shot or as two shots given 56 days apart. Sequencing of the TCRbeta repertoire served to evaluate the specificity and breadth of SARS-CoV-2-reactive T cell receptors following Ad26.COV2.S vaccination. A total of approximately 30 samples were included in the TCR-sequenced set, comprising around 19 Ad26.COV2.S vaccine recipients, 5 placebo recipients and 8 SARS-CoV-2 convalescent individuals. Trial participants were randomized into five groups of five: low-dose or high-dose Ad26.COV2.S given once or twice, or placebo on both occasions. Investigators remained blinded to trial group allocation during experiments and outcome assessment.

At the junction V is shortened by 6 bases and J by 9 bases, with 17 bases in between. The germline V gene supplies CDR1 MNHEY and CDR2 SVGAGI. The CDR3 measures 13 amino acids from cysteine to phenylalanine. The CDR3 DNA has 39 bases and is translated from base 1. A remark on this clone: No antigen is known for it. No much larger clone exists at a distance of one base, and base qualities are not known.

Overall results and qualifications from the work: Substantial breadth of spike-specific CD8+ and CD4+ T cell responses was reported after vaccination. Comparable non-spike TCR breadth was observed between vaccine and placebo recipients, consistent with only spike being contained in the vaccine. It was noted by the authors that total T cell responses may have been underestimated by the TCR breadth and depth analyses. The study was not powered for comparison of responses between vaccine doses or regimens. Compared with placebo recipients, Ad26.COV2.S recipients showed higher spike-specific TCR breadth (P = 0.0014).

The treatment or condition label, read with the paper, signifies: around 19 received Ad26.COV2.S at low or high dose, single or two shots; about five received placebo; per-sample allocation not given. For vaccine and placebo recipients, the sequenced repertoires came from samples collected on day 63 after the first injection. Between 29 July and 7 August 2020, Cohort 1b enrolled some 25 adults aged 18-55 years at one site in Boston, USA. Ad26.COV2.S consisted of a replication-incompetent adenovirus type 26 vector by which a prefusion-stabilized SARS-CoV-2 spike protein from the original Wuhan strain was expressed. TCRbeta CDR3 regions were sequenced with the immunoSEQ Assay. After extraction, genomic DNA underwent amplification by bias-controlled multiplex PCR, followed by high-throughput sequencing. Under the source paper's analysis protocol: To quantify the absolute abundance of every unique TCRbeta CDR3 region, sequences were collapsed and filtered. Usable DNA was measured by amplifying reference genes present in all nucleated cells, and TCRbeta template counts were normalized to that usable DNA to estimate T cell fraction. Repertoire TCRs were annotated as SARS-CoV-2-specific when V gene, CDR3 amino acid sequence and J gene were exactly matched to a known reactive TCR set. The reference SARS-CoV-2 TCR set came from MIRA and was filtered for enrichment in COVID-19-positive ImmuneCODE repertoires, removing public or cross-reactive TCRs. Using the MIRA antigens, annotated TCRs were further analysed by specific ORF or by position within an ORF. Depth was the summed frequency of annotated unique rearrangements, while breadth was defined as annotated unique rearrangements over total unique productive rearrangements. TCR breadth was compared between groups using two-sided Wilcoxon rank-sum tests. TCRdb took this table from immuneACCESS and kept in-frame rearrangements with V and J called. Such tables lack part of the clones; where checked against another copy, unresolved V genes explain under half of the gap, and the rest is unexplained. The D gene and trimming were derived from the DNA, and the V and J assignments and clone size from that table. The sample includes about 350,000 clones, with 88% observed a single time. Together, the top ten hold around 6.4% of the sample.

Sequences were derived from peripheral blood, sampled in a trial of Ad26.COV2.S vaccine versus placebo. The chain was built from TRBV6-5 and TRBJ1-1; the D segment could be TRBD1, given 6 matching bases. The receptor comes from a person between 18 and 59 years old who received the Ad26.COV2.S COVID-19 vaccine or a placebo. Here the CDR3 is given as CASRSPQGPQAFF. The DNA reads TGTGCCAGCAGATCACCCCAGGGGCCCCAAGCTTTCTTT.